A selection of T cell receptor beta chains follows, all from one sample in a study of cytomegalovirus exposure and HLA in healthy donors. Only in-frame clones appear in the TCRdb table, and some are missing; sequencing was by immunoSEQ multiplex PCR. In the table there are about 130,000 clones, 81% of which are singletons. Source material: PBMCs. Receptors originate from a man younger than 30 in good health and CMV-seronegative. The CDR3 runs from the conserved cysteine through the conserved F or W. The D gene is left open where the match is weak. Expanded clones are given a class, and other clones once, few, many or no size at all.

J gene: TRBJ1-5
CDR3 length: 13
clone size: .
V gene: TRBV19
D gene: .
CDR3 protein: CASSMEHGQPQHF
CDR3 DNA: TGTGCCAGTAGTATGGAACACGGGCAGCCCCAGCATTTT

J gene: TRBJ2-7
CDR3 length: 12
clone size: .
V gene: TRBV5-8
D gene: .
CDR3 protein: CASSLQVTGQYF
CDR3 DNA: TGTGCCAGCAGCTTGCAGGTTACAGGGCAGTACTTC

J gene: TRBJ2-5
CDR3 length: 16
clone size: .
V gene: TRBV23-1
D gene: TRBD1
CDR3 protein: CASSQSGRGIIETQYF
CDR3 DNA: TGCGCCAGCAGTCAATCCGGCAGGGGGATAATCGAGACCCAGTACTTC

J gene: TRBJ1-5
CDR3 length: 14
clone size: .
V gene: TRBV5-6
D gene: .
CDR3 protein: CASSYRVGNQPQHF
CDR3 DNA: TGTGCCAGCAGTTACAGGGTCGGCAATCAGCCCCAGCATTTT

J gene: TRBJ1-3
CDR3 length: 14
clone size: .
V gene: TRBV9
D gene: .
CDR3 protein: CASSARYGGDTIYF
CDR3 DNA: TGTGCCAGCAGCGCTAGATATGGAGGAGACACCATATATTTT

J gene: TRBJ1-2
CDR3 length: 11
clone size: .
V gene: TRBV20-1
D gene: .
CDR3 protein: CSAGGSNGYTF
CDR3 DNA: TGCAGTGCTGGGGGGTCGAATGGCTACACCTTC

J gene: TRBJ1-1
CDR3 length: 15
clone size: .
V gene: TRBV23-1
D gene: .
CDR3 protein: CASSPRVKKNTEAFF
CDR3 DNA: TGCGCCAGCAGTCCTCGGGTTAAAAAGAACACTGAAGCTTTCTTT

J gene: TRBJ2-7
CDR3 length: 15
clone size: few
V gene: TRBV6-6
D gene: TRBD1
CDR3 protein: CASSRQGAASYEQYF
CDR3 DNA: TGTGCCAGCAGCCGACAGGGGGCGGCTTCCTACGAGCAGTACTTC

J gene: TRBJ1-1
CDR3 length: 11
clone size: .
V gene: TRBV20-1
D gene: .
CDR3 protein: CSAAQVTEAFF
CDR3 DNA: TGCAGTGCTGCCCAGGTCACTGAAGCTTTCTTT

J gene: TRBJ2-1
CDR3 length: 15
clone size: few
V gene: TRBV6-4
D gene: TRBD2
CDR3 protein: CASSDSDGGANEQFF
CDR3 DNA: TGTGCCAGCAGTGACTCAGACGGGGGGGCCAATGAGCAGTTCTTC

J gene: TRBJ2-2
CDR3 length: 16
clone size: few
V gene: TRBV7-2
D gene: TRBD1
CDR3 protein: CASSSLRGQVGGELFF
CDR3 DNA: TGTGCCAGCAGCTCTCTCCGGGGACAGGTGGGCGGGGAGCTGTTTTTT

J gene: TRBJ1-1
CDR3 length: 14
clone size: few
V gene: TRBV7-9
D gene: .
CDR3 protein: CASSLSRSNTEAFF
CDR3 DNA: TGTGCCAGCAGCTTATCTAGGTCGAACACTGAAGCTTTCTTT

J gene: TRBJ2-5
CDR3 length: 13
clone size: .
V gene: TRBV10-2
D gene: .
CDR3 protein: CASSLWGRETQYF
CDR3 DNA: TGCGCCAGCAGTCTTTGGGGCCGAGAGACCCAGTACTTC

J gene: TRBJ1-1
CDR3 length: 14
clone size: .
V gene: TRBV11-3
D gene: .
CDR3 protein: CASSFGQRNTEAFF
CDR3 DNA: TGTGCCAGCAGCTTCGGACAGAGGAACACTGAAGCTTTCTTT

J gene: TRBJ2-2
CDR3 length: 18
clone size: .
V gene: TRBV28
D gene: TRBD2
CDR3 protein: CASSLLSGGARSTGELFF
CDR3 DNA: TGTGCCAGCAGTTTATTGAGCGGGGGGGCGCGTTCGACCGGGGAGCTGTTTTTT

J gene: TRBJ1-4
CDR3 length: 15
clone size: .
V gene: TRBV5-4
D gene: .
CDR3 protein: CASSLEGGDYEKLFF
CDR3 DNA: TGTGCCAGCAGCTTGGAGGGGGGGGACTACGAAAAACTGTTTTTT

J gene: TRBJ2-2
CDR3 length: 15
clone size: .
V gene: TRBV6-5
D gene: TRBD2
CDR3 protein: CASARAGATTGELFF
CDR3 DNA: TGTGCCAGCGCCAGAGCGGGGGCGACGACCGGGGAGCTGTTTTTT